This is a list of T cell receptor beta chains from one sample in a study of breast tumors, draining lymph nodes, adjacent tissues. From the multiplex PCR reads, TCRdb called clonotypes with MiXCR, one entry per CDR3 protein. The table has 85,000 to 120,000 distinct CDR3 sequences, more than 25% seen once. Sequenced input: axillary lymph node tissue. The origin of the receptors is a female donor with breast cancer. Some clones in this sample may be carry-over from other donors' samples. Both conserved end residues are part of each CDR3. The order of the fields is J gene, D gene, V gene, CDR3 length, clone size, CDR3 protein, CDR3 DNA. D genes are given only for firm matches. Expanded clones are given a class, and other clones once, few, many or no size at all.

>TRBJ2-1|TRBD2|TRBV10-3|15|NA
CAIRNAGGPNDEQFF
TGTGCCATCAGGAACGCGGGAGGGCCAAACGATGAGCAGTTCTTC
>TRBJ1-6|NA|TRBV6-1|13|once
CASSAFGDPPLHF
TGTGCCAGCAGTGCTTTTGGGGATCCACCCCTCCACTTT
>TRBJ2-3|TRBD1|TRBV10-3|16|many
CAISESWTGWGVTQYF
TGTGCCATCAGTGAGTCATGGACAGGGTGGGGAGTTACGCAGTATTTT
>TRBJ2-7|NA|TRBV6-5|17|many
CASSSRDSPSGGYEQYF
TGTGCCAGCAGTTCCCGAGATAGCCCCAGTGGGGGCTACGAGCAGTACTTC
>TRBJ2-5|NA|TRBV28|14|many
CASSLLQGQETQYF
TGTGCCAGCAGTTTATTGCAGGGTCAAGAGACCCAGTACTTC
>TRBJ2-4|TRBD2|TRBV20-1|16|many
CSATGLADVAKNIQYF
TGCAGTGCAACGGGACTAGCGGATGTAGCCAAAAACATTCAGTACTTC
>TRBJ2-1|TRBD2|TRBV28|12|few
CASSQTSEGQFF
TGTGCCAGCAGTCAGACTAGCGAGGGGCAGTTCTTC
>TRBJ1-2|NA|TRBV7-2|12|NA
CASSLDSGGTAF
TGTGCCAGCAGCTTAGATTCTGGGGGCACAGCCTTC
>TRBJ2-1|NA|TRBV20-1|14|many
CSARDASSYNEQFF
TGCAGTGCTAGGGACGCCAGCTCCTACAATGAGCAGTTCTTC
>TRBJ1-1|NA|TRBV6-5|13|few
CASISPENTEAFF
TGTGCCAGCATTTCACCAGAGAACACTGAAGCTTTCTTT
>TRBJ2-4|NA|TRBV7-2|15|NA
CASSFYHSNQPFQYF
TGTGCCAGCAGCTTCTATCATAGCAATCAGCCCTTTCAGTACTTC
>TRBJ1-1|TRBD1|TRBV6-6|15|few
CASRTGTGMNTEAFF
TGTGCCAGCAGAACCGGGACAGGGATGAACACTGAAGCTTTCTTT
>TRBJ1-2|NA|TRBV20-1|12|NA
CSARNVNHGYTF
TGCAGCGCTAGAAACGTAAACCATGGCTACACCTTC
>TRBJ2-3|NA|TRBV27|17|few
CASSLSTVYTSTDTQYF
TGTGCCAGCAGTTTGTCGACAGTCTATACTAGCACAGATACGCAGTATTTT
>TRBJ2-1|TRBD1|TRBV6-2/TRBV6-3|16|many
CASCPRQGLSYNEQFF
TGTGCCAGCTGCCCGAGACAGGGCCTCTCCTACAATGAGCAGTTCTTC
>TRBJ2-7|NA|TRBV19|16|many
CASSNRVGGGISRQYF
TGTGCCAGTAGCAACCGGGTAGGGGGAGGAATCTCTCGGCAGTACTTC